This is a list of T cell receptor beta chains from one sample in a study of cytomegalovirus exposure and HLA in healthy donors. Using immunoSEQ multiplex PCR, the repertoire was profiled, and TCRdb retains in-frame clones only, with some absent. In the table there are tens of thousands of clones, roughly two thirds of which are singletons. Sequenced: PBMCs. The receptors shown here come from a woman aged 25-40 years in good health and CMV-seronegative. CDR3s include the opening cysteine and the closing phenylalanine or tryptophan. The D gene is left open where the match is weak. Clone size, where shown, is once, few, many, or a class for clones that have expanded.

D gene,clone size,J gene,V gene,CDR3 protein,CDR3 DNA
-,once,TRBJ2-3,TRBV5-4,CASSLWASTDTQYF,TGTGCCAGCAGCTTGTGGGCTAGCACAGATACGCAGTATTTT
-,-,TRBJ2-5,TRBV11-1,CASSLGQAQETQYF,TGTGCCAGCAGCTTAGGACAGGCCCAAGAGACCCAGTACTTC
TRBD1,-,TRBJ1-6,TRBV5-1,CASRQGQDNSPLHF,TGCGCCAGCCGACAGGGGCAGGATAATTCACCCCTCCACTTT
TRBD1,-,TRBJ1-2,TRBV6-5,CASSYLGQGAGGYTF,TGTGCCAGCAGTTACTTGGGACAGGGGGCTGGGGGCTACACCTTC
TRBD2,few,TRBJ2-7,TRBV5-4,CASSSGLASEPYEQYF,TGTGCCAGCAGCTCGGGACTAGCGTCGGAGCCCTACGAGCAGTACTTC
TRBD2,few,TRBJ2-7,TRBV5-1,CASSLSHGGANYEQYF,TGCGCCAGCAGCTTGAGTCACGGGGGGGCAAACTACGAGCAGTACTTC
-,-,TRBJ1-4,TRBV7-9,CASSRDGAFNEKLFF,TGTGCCAGCAGCCGCGATGGGGCATTTAATGAAAAACTGTTTTTT
TRBD2,-,TRBJ2-5,TRBV5-1,CASSLGVAGGQETQYF,TGCGCCAGCAGCTTGGGGGTTGCGGGAGGGCAAGAGACCCAGTACTTC
-,-,TRBJ2-7,TRBV6-4,CARTGYEQYF,TGTGCCAGGACAGGCTACGAGCAGTACTTC
TRBD1,-,TRBJ1-5,TRBV7-9,CASSLTGGQPQHF,TGTGCCAGCAGCTTGACAGGGGGCCAGCCCCAGCATTTT
TRBD1,-,TRBJ2-6,TRBV4-1,CASSRPQGAGANVLTF,TGCGCCAGCAGCCGGCCTCAGGGGGCTGGGGCCAACGTCCTGACTTTC
TRBD2,-,TRBJ2-3,TRBV5-1,CASSSRYGLAVPGDTQYF,TGCGCCAGCAGTTCGAGGTATGGACTAGCGGTCCCCGGAGATACGCAGTATTTT